This note documents a single TCR beta chain sequence. This sample was included in a study of OX40 agonist ivuxolimab in advanced cancers. Turning to the study itself: Every 2 weeks, patients received ivuxolimab intravenously, dosed at 0.01 to 10 mg/kg.

Peripheral blood came from all dose cohorts at three timepoints. Germline V gene lookup returns CDR1 MDHEN and CDR2 SYDVKM. This CDR3 contains 17 residues. Trimming took 4 bases from V and 0 from J, leaving 15 bases between them. The repertoire was sequenced with immunoSEQ multiplex PCR; TCRdb's copy has only in-frame clones and lacks some. There are some 81,000 clones in the sample; around nine tenths occur only once, and 6.2% lies in the top ten. The chain couples TRBV28 to TRBJ1-4; no clear D gene. Sequenced material: CD4+ or CD8+ T cells sorted from blood, taken in a trial of the OX40 agonist ivuxolimab. This TCR was recovered from an adult with an advanced solid tumor such as melanoma, head and neck, liver or kidney cancer. For the CDR3, the DNA is TGTGCCAGCAGTTCCGGGGTTAAATTTGCAACTAATGAAAAACTGTTTTTT. Its translation is CASSSGVKFATNEKLFF.